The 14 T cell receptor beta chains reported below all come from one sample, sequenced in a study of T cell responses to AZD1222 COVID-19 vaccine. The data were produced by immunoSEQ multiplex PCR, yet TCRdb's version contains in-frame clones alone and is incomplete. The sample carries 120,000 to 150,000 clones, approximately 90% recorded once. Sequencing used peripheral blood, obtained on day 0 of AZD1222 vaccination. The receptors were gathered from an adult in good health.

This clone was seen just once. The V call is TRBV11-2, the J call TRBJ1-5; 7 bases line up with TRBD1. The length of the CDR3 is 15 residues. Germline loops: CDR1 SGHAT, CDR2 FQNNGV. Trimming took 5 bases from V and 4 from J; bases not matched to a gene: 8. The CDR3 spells CASSLRGGPNQPQHF. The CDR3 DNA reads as TGTGCCAGCAGCCTCAGGGGGGGCCCTAATCAGCCCCAGCATTTT.

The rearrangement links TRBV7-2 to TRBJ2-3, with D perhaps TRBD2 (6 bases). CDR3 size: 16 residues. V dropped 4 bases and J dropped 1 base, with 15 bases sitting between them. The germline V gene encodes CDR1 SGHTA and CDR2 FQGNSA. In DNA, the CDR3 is TGTGCCAGCAGCTCCCCCGGGAGTCTGGGCACAGATACGCAGTATTTT. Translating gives CASSSPGSLGTDTQYF.

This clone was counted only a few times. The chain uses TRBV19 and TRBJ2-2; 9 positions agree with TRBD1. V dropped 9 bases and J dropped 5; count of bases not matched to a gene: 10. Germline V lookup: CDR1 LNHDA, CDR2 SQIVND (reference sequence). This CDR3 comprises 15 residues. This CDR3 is CASRSGQGRTGELFF. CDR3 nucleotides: TGTGCCAGCAGATCAGGACAGGGGAGGACCGGGGAGCTGTTTTTT.

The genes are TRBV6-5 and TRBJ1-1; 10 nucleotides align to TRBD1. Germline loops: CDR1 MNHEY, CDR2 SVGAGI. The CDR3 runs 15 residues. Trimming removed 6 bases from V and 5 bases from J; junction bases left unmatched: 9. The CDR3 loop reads CASSKTGTGETEAFF. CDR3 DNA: TGTGCCAGCAGCAAAACCGGGACAGGGGAAACTGAAGCTTTCTTT.

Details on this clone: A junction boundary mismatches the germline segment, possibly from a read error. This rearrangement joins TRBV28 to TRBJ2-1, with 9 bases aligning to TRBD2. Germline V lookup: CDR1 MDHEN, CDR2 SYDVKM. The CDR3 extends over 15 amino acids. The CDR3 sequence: CASSLRIHSSGISVF. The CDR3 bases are TGTGCCAGCAGTTTACGGATACATTCTAGCGGGATTTCGGTCTTC.

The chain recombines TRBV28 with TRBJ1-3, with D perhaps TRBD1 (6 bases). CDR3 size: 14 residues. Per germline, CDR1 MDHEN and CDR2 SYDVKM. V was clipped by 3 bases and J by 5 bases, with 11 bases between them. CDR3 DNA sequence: TGTGCCAGCAGTTTTCCGGGACAAAGAAACACCATATATTTT. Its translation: CASSFPGQRNTIYF.

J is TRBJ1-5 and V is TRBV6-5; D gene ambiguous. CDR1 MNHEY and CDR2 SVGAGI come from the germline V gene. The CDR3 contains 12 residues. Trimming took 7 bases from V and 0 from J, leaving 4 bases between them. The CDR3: CASTDSNQPQHF. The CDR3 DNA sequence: TGTGCCAGCACGGATAGCAATCAGCCCCAGCATTTT.

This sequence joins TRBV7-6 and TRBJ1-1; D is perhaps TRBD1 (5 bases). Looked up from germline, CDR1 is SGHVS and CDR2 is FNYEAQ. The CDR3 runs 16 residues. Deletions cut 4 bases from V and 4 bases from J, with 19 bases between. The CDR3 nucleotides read TGTGCCAGCAGCTCCAGCGCGGTAAAGGGGAGCACTGAAGCTTTCTTT. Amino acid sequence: CASSSSAVKGSTEAFF.

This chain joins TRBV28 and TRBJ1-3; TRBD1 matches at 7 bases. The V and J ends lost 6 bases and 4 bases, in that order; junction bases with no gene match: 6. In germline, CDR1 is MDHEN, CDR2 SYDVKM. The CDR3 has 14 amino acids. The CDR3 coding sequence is TGTGCCAGCAGCCTGACAGGGCTCGGAAACACCATATATTTT. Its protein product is CASSLTGLGNTIYF.

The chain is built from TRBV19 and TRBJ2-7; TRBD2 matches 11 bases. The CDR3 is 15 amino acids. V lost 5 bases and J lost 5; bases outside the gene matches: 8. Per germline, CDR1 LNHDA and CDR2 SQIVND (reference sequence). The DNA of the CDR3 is TGTGCCAGTAGTCAAATAGCGGGAGGGAAAAACGAGCAGTACTTC. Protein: CASSQIAGGKNEQYF. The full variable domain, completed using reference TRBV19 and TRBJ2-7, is DGGITQSPKYLFRKEGQNVTLSCEQNLNHDAMYWYRQDPGQGLRLIYYSQIVNDFQKGDIAEGYSVSREKKESFPLTVTSAQKNPTAFYLCASSQIAGGKNEQYFGPGTRLTVT.

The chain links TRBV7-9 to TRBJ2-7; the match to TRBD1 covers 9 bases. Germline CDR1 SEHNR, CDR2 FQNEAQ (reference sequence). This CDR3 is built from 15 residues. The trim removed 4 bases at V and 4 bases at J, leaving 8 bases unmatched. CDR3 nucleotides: TGTGCCAGCAGCTCCCCCGGGACAGGGAGGTACGAGCAGTACTTC. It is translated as CASSSPGTGRYEQYF. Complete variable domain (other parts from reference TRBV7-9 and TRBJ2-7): DTGVSQNPRHKITKRGQNVTFRCDPISEHNRLYWYRQTLGQGPEFLTYFQNEAQLEKSRLLSDRFSAERPKGSFSTLEIQRTEQGDSAMYLCASSSPGTGRYEQYFGPGTRLTVT.

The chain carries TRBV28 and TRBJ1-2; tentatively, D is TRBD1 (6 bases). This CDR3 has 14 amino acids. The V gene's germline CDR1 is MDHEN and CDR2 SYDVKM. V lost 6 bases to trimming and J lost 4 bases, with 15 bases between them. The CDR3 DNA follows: TGTGCCAGCAGACCCTCGGACAGCCCCTATGGCTACACCTTC. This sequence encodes CASRPSDSPYGYTF.

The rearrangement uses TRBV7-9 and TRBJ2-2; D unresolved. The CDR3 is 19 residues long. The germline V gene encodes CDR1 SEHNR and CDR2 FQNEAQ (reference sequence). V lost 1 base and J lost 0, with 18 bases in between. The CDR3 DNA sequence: TGTGCCAGCAGCTTAGGAGTGGGCAGGCATCACGCGAACACCGGGGAGCTGTTTTTT. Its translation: CASSLGVGRHHANTGELFF. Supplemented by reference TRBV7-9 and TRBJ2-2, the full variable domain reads DTGVSQNPRHKITKRGQNVTFRCDPISEHNRLYWYRQTLGQGPEFLTYFQNEAQLEKSRLLSDRFSAERPKGSFSTLEIQRTEQGDSAMYLCASSLGVGRHHANTGELFFGEGSRLTVL.

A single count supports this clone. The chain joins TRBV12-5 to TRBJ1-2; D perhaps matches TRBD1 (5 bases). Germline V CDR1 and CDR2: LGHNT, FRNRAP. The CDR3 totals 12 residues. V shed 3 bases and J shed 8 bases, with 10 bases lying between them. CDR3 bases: TGTGCTAGTGGTTTAGGGACCGGAGGCTACACCTTC. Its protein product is CASGLGTGGYTF.